This TCR beta chain is drawn from a study of T cell responses to AZD1222 COVID-19 vaccine. Sequenced by immunoSEQ multiplex PCR; TCRdb stores in-frame clones only, minus some. Altogether more than 95,000 clones are present, about 92% being singletons, with the ten largest covering less than 4.5%. The CDR3 runs 16 residues. Trimming at V came to 4 bases and at J to 6 bases, leaving 12 bases not matched to a gene. Looked up from germline, CDR1 is LGHNA and CDR2 is YNFKEQ. The receptor was isolated from an adult in good health. The chain uses TRBV4-2 and TRBJ2-4; TRBD2 matches 7 bases. The material sequenced was peripheral blood, taken on day 0 of MenACWY control vaccination. The CDR3 region is CASSRTGTNEGNIQYF. The CDR3 DNA reads as TGTGCCAGCAGCCGAACCGGGACTAACGAGGGAAACATTCAGTACTTC.